This TCR beta chain originates from a study of OX40 agonist ivuxolimab in advanced cancers. Context from the whole study: The costimulatory receptor OX40 (CD134) was targeted by ivuxolimab, a fully human IgG2 agonistic monoclonal antibody. Intravenous ivuxolimab was administered to patients every 2 weeks at six dose levels: 0.01, 0.1, 0.3, 1.5, 3 and 10 mg/kg. Prior anti-PD-1, anti-PD-L1 or anti-CTLA-4 therapy was permitted, and 40% to 50% of dose-escalation patients had received checkpoint inhibitors. Partial responses occurred in three dose-escalation patients, of whom one had hepatocellular carcinoma and two had cutaneous melanoma. The purpose of peripheral TCRbeta sequencing was to test whether ivuxolimab changed TCR sequence diversity and led to clonal T-cell expansion. In the dose-escalation cohort, 65% to 90% of patients were male, and the mean age was approximately 60 years, with a range of about 23 to 80. The paper describes the monotherapy dose-escalation part (N of about 52 patients) of the phase I trial of ivuxolimab. Of the roughly 52 dose-escalation patients, hepatocellular carcinoma was present in approximately 20, melanoma in around 15, renal cell carcinoma in 9 and head and neck cancer in 9.

The CDR3 runs 14 amino acids, cysteine and phenylalanine included. CDR3 DNA only is kept here, 42 bases in frame from base 1. V loses 4 bases, J loses 5 bases, and the germline ends lie 16 bases apart. The germline V gene encodes CDR1 SGHKS and CDR2 YYEKEE (reference sequence). The research as a whole found: In partial responders in the 0.1-3.0 mg/kg groups, normalized peripheral clonal expansion was found to be among the lowest, especially among CD8+ T cells. At doses from 0.1 to 3.0 mg/kg, clonal expansion was seen in both CD4+ and CD8+ blood T cells between baseline and week 6. After ivuxolimab, CD8+ T cells had more expanded clones than CD4+ T cells on average. Which antigens the clonally expanded peripheral T cells were specific for was not determined. Low levels of normalized T-cell clonal expansion were also seen in some patients who did not respond.

The sample holds one count of this clone. Its binding antigen is unknown. Per-nucleotide qualities are absent, and no much larger clonotype sits a single base away. Genomic DNA was extracted from sorted cells for sequencing of the TCRbeta CDR3 region. The immunoSEQ Assay was used to sequence the TCRbeta CDR3 regions. TCRdb took this table from immuneACCESS and kept in-frame rearrangements with V and J called. Such tables lack part of the clones; where checked against another copy, unresolved V genes explain under half of the gap, and the rest is unexplained. For this sample there are around 70,000 clones; 85% appear just once. The ten largest clones take up around 1.8% of the sample. The trial excluded patients who had a history of autoimmune disease or were on systemic immunosuppression. Peripheral blood for TCR sequencing was drawn from every dose cohort at baseline, at cycle 4 day 1 and at cycle 7 day 1. The samples were drawn from a first-in-human, open-label, multicenter phase I dose-escalation trial of ivuxolimab. The trial enrolled adults with locally advanced or metastatic head and neck squamous cell, hepatocellular, melanoma or renal cell carcinoma. Before TCR sequencing, CD4+ T cells and CD8+ T cells were sorted from peripheral blood as separate populations.

The receptor comes from an adult with an advanced solid tumor such as melanoma, head and neck, liver or kidney cancer. The chain is made from TRBV5-5 and TRBJ2-7; a tentative D call is TRBD1 (6 bases match). The sample here was CD4+ or CD8+ T cells sorted from blood, taken in a trial of the OX40 agonist ivuxolimab. The bases are TGTGCCAGCAGCGCGACACAGGGATTCCACGAGCAGTACTTC. Its translation is CASSATQGFHEQYF.